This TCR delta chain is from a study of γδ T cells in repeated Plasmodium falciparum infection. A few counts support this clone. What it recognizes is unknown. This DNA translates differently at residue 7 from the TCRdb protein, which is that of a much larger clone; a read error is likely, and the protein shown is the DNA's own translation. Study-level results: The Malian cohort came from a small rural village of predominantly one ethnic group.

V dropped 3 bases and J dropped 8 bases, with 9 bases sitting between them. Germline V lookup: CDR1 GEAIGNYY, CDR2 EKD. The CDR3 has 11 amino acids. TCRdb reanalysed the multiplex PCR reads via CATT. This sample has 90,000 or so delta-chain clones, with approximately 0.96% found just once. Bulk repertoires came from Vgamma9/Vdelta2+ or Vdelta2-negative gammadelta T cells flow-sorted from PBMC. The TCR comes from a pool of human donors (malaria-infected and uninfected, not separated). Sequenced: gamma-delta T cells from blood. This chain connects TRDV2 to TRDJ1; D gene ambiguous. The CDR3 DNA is TGTGCCTGTGACCGAGTCAGCAAACTCATCTTT. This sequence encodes CACDRVSKLIF.